Listed here are 19 T cell receptor beta chains from one sample, sequenced in a study of patients and donors after allogeneic stem cell transplantation. TCRdb reanalysed the RT-PCR reads using MiXCR and keeps one entry per CDR3 protein. The table shows 85,000 to 90,000 distinct CDR3 sequences, with 40% to 60% occurring only once. The sample comprised blood, either unsorted or a sorted T cell fraction (not recorded which). These TCRs come from a human donor who was either an allogeneic HSCT recipient or a stem cell or donor lymphocyte infusion donor (not recorded which). It is not recorded whose cells these are; they may come from a transplant donor.

Here the CDR3 reads CSVTGQKNTEAFF. CDR3 DNA: TGCAGCGTTACGGGACAAAAGAACACTGAAGCTTTCTTT. The chain recombines TRBV29-1 with TRBJ1-1; D possibly corresponds to TRBD1 (6 bases). Trimming took 5 bases from V and 1 from J, leaving 11 bases between them. Germline CDR1 is SQVTM and CDR2 is ANQGSEA. The CDR3 is made up of 13 amino acids.

The rearrangement joins TRBV5-6 to TRBJ2-1; TRBD1 or TRBD2 may be the D gene (5 bases each). This CDR3 has 18 residues. Trimming removed 4 bases at V and 2 bases at J, with 22 bases between. Looked up from germline, CDR1 is SGHDT and CDR2 is YYEEEE. CDR3 sequence reads: CASSINVARDRAYNEQFF. The DNA of the CDR3 is TGTGCCAGCAGCATAAACGTCGCCAGGGACCGAGCCTACAATGAGCAGTTCTTC.

V usage is TRBV12-3 or TRBV12-4 and J usage is TRBJ1-5; D remains unclear. The CDR3 totals 11 residues. Trimming removed 3 bases from V and 11 bases from J, with 8 bases in between. CDR3 protein: CASSFGLSQHF. The CDR3 coding sequence is TGTGCCAGCAGTTTCGGTTTGTCCCAGCATTTT.

V and J are TRBV29-1 and TRBJ1-1; no firm D call. Germline V gives CDR1 SQVTM, CDR2 ANQGSEA. The CDR3 has 10 amino acids. The V gene lost 7 bases and the J gene lost 5 bases, with 8 bases spanning the gap. As DNA, the CDR3 is TGCAGCGCCTATGAGACTGAAGCTTTCTTT. This codes for CSAYETEAFF.

J is TRBJ1-1 and V is TRBV20-1, with D tentatively TRBD1 (5 bases). This CDR3 is 13 amino acids long. From germline, CDR1 is DFQATT and CDR2 SNEGSKA (reference sequence). V was shortened by 2 bases and J by 5 bases, with 12 bases between the two germline ends. The CDR3 reads CSARRQGGTEAFF. CDR3 nucleotides: TGCAGTGCTAGACGGCAGGGAGGGACTGAAGCTTTCTTT.

This clonotype has only a few counts. The chain recombines TRBV6-5 with TRBJ1-1; D is uncertain. V was trimmed by 6 bases and J by 1 base, leaving 9 bases between them. CDR3 length: 13 amino acids. Germline CDR1 is MNHEY and CDR2 is SVGAGI. Written as DNA, the CDR3 is TGTGCCAGCAGAATGGGCAGGAACACTGAAGCTTTCTTT. Its translation: CASRMGRNTEAFF.

The V gene is TRBV7-2, the J gene TRBJ1-1, with D perhaps TRBD1 (5 bases). This CDR3 has 15 residues. V dropped 1 base and J dropped 4 bases, with 13 bases sitting between them. The germline gives CDR1 SGHTA, CDR2 FQGNSA. CDR3 in amino acids: CASSLVQGFSTEAFF. The DNA for the CDR3 is TGTGCCAGCAGCTTAGTGCAGGGCTTCAGCACTGAAGCTTTCTTT.

The chain employs TRBV6-2 or TRBV6-3 and TRBJ2-1; TRBD2 aligns across 13 bases. Germline assignment: CDR1 MNHEY and CDR2 SVGEGT. The CDR3 spans 17 residues. After removal of 6 bases from V and 2 bases from J, the junction contained 7 bases not matched to a gene. The CDR3 region has the DNA TGTGCCAGCAGCGCCAGGACTAGCGGGAGCACCTACAATGAGCAGTTCTTC. Its protein product is CASSARTSGSTYNEQFF.

This rearrangement joins TRBV18 to TRBJ1-1; D is ambiguous. V was clipped by 0 bases and J by 3 bases, with 11 bases between them. This CDR3 comprises 15 residues. In germline, CDR1 is KGHSH, CDR2 LQKENI. The CDR3, as DNA: TGTGCCAGCTCACCACCTCTACCGGGTGACACTGAAGCTTTCTTT. This encodes CASSPPLPGDTEAFF.

V gene TRBV20-1 combines with J gene TRBJ2-6; tentative D call: TRBD1 (5 bases). Trimming stripped 5 bases from V and 0 bases from J, with 8 bases between. Germline CDR1 reads DFQATT; CDR2 reads SNEGSKA (reference sequence). CDR3 size: 14 residues. In DNA, the CDR3 is TGCAGTGCTGCGGACAACTCTGGGGCCAACGTCCTGACTTTC. Protein product: CSAADNSGANVLTF.

This clonotype was observed a handful of times. This rearrangement joins TRBV12-3 or TRBV12-4 to TRBJ1-4; D is unclear. Trimming cost V 5 bases and J 0 bases, with 13 bases left between them. The CDR3 is made up of 16 amino acids. CDR3: CASSPTQWATNEKLFF. CDR3 sequence (DNA): TGTGCCAGCAGTCCAACCCAATGGGCAACTAATGAAAAACTGTTTTTT.

The genes are TRBV24-1 and TRBJ1-5; no reliable D call. Per the germline V gene, CDR1 is KGHDR and CDR2 is SFDVKD. The CDR3 contains 15 residues. Trimming shortened V by 5 bases and J by 4 bases, and 14 bases separated the two germline ends. CDR3 sequence: CATSAEDRTNQPQHF. DNA of the CDR3: TGTGCCACCAGTGCCGAGGACCGGACTAATCAGCCCCAGCATTTT.

The chain joins TRBV4-3 to TRBJ2-1; tentatively, D is TRBD2 (6 bases). CDR3 length equals 16 residues. The V end lost 2 bases, the J end lost 6 bases, and 17 bases lay between the germline ends. Germline V CDR1 and CDR2: LGHNA, YSLEER. The CDR3 here is CASSQQHGSLSNEQFF. The CDR3 nucleotides are TGCGCCAGCAGCCAACAACACGGGAGTCTTAGCAATGAGCAGTTCTTC.

This clonotype was counted a few times. The chain links TRBV15 to TRBJ1-5; TRBD1 aligns across 7 bases. There are 16 residues in the CDR3. Trimming at V came to 3 bases and at J to 3 bases, leaving 8 bases not matched to a gene. CDR1 and CDR2 (germline): LNHNV, YYDKDF (reference sequence). The DNA for the CDR3 is TGTGCCACCAGCAGGACCGGGACAGCCCTCAATCAGCCCCAGCATTTT. Amino acids: CATSRTGTALNQPQHF.

This chain links TRBV28 with TRBJ1-1; no clear D. V shed 7 bases and J shed 0 bases, with 3 bases lying between them. The CDR3 covers 11 residues. Germline CDR1 MDHEN, CDR2 SYDVKM. CDR3 sequence (DNA): TGTGCCAGCACTGTGAACACTGAAGCTTTCTTT. Translating it yields CASTVNTEAFF.

This clonotype has just a few counts. The CDR3 nucleotides are TGCAGCGGACAGGGGCCCAGCCTTGAAGCTTTCTTT. Translated: CSGQGPSLEAFF. V and J are TRBV29-1 and TRBJ1-1, with 8 bases identical to TRBD1. Germline lookup yields CDR1 SQVTM and CDR2 ANQGSEA. The CDR3 is 12 residues long. The junction had 8 bases not matched to a gene; V was cut back by 7 bases and J by 7 bases. Together with reference TRBV29-1 and TRBJ1-1, the CDR3 gives the full variable domain: SAVISQKPSRDICQRGTSLTIQCQVDSQVTMMFWYRQQPGQSLTLIATANQGSEATYESGFVIDKFPISRPNLTFSTLTVSNMSPEDSSIYLCSGQGPSLEAFFGQGTRLTVV.

In this sample, this clonotype turned up a few times. This chain links TRBV7-3 with TRBJ1-2, with TRBD1 matching over 7 bases. V lost 4 bases, J lost 0 bases, and 8 bases stayed unmatched. This CDR3 contains 16 residues. In germline, CDR1 is SGHTA, CDR2 FQGTGA. The CDR3 spells CASSSGQSPTNYGYTF. For the CDR3, the DNA is TGTGCCAGCAGCTCGGGACAGTCGCCGACTAACTATGGCTACACCTTC.

The chain uses TRBV3-1 and TRBJ2-7, with 9 positions matching TRBD1. This CDR3 contains 15 residues. V was clipped by 3 bases and J by 4 bases; unmatched bases: 7. Germline loops: CDR1 LGHDT, CDR2 YNNKEL (reference sequence). The CDR3 is CASSHWDRVKYEQYF. The CDR3, as DNA: TGTGCCAGCAGCCACTGGGACAGGGTAAAGTACGAGCAGTACTTC.

The rearrangement links TRBV12-3 or TRBV12-4 to TRBJ1-2; no firm D call. Deletions cut 3 bases from V and 0 bases from J, with 11 bases between. The CDR3 spans 15 residues. CDR3 in amino acids: CASSFSNSPNYGYTF. The CDR3 nucleotides are TGTGCCAGCAGTTTCAGTAACTCCCCTAACTATGGCTACACCTTC.